The TCR beta chain under discussion was sequenced for a study of T cells in Graves' hyperthyroidism and ophthalmopathy. Study-level background: Upon initial diagnosis and before any treatment, peripheral blood was collected.

This clonotype was observed many times. The antigen is undetermined. General study findings and limits: Most expanded thyroid clonotypes above 0.001 recurred in blood.

Germline V gene lookup returns CDR1 LGHDT and CDR2 YNNKEL (reference sequence). This CDR3 is 12 amino acids long. V lost 1 base and J lost 15; bases outside the gene matches: 2. Authors of the study amplified TCR beta CDR3 regions from RNA transcripts. HTBI primers were used for first-round RT-PCR of the TCR CDR3. TCRdb fed the multiplex PCR reads into MiXCR, producing one record per CDR3 protein. The table shows 150,000 to 200,000 distinct CDR3 sequences, with about 18% occurring only once. The receptor comes from a woman aged 45-59 years with Graves' hyperthyroidism. What was sequenced was blood. The chain has TRBV3-1 and TRBJ2-1; 11 bases line up with TRBD2. CDR3 coding DNA: TGTGCCAGCAGCCAAGGACTAGCGGGGTGGTTCTTC. Its protein product is CASSQGLAGWFF.